These 3 T cell receptor beta chains were sequenced from one sample in a study of blood T cell repertoires in COVID-19. Using immunoSEQ multiplex PCR, the repertoire was profiled, and TCRdb retains in-frame clones only, with some absent. This table holds about 110,000 clones, 70% to 90% found once. Material for sequencing was peripheral blood. Receptor source: a human donor in a cohort sampled during active COVID-19.

The chain links TRBV19 to TRBJ2-7; 7 nucleotides align to TRBD1. The ends lost 5 bases at V and 3 bases at J; junction bases unmatched: 16. The CDR3 has 17 amino acids. CDR1 LNHDA and CDR2 SQIVND come from the germline V gene (reference sequence). The CDR3 protein is CASSPTLPGQFHYEQYF. CDR3 nucleotide sequence: TGTGCCAGTAGTCCCACCCTCCCGGGACAGTTCCACTACGAGCAGTACTTC.

The chain recombines TRBV7-6 with TRBJ1-5; D is unclear. Germline CDR1 reads SGHVS; CDR2 reads FNYEAQ. V was trimmed by 1 base and J by 4 bases, leaving 5 bases between them. The CDR3 length is 13 residues. The CDR3 spells CASSLGLNQPQHF. CDR3 DNA sequence: TGTGCCAGCAGCTTAGGACTTAATCAGCCCCAGCATTTT.

The chain joins TRBV28 to TRBJ1-3; 9 nucleotides line up with TRBD1. Germline V lookup: CDR1 MDHEN, CDR2 SYDVKM. The ends lost 5 bases at V and 0 bases at J; junction bases unmatched: 11. There are 18 residues in the CDR3. CDR3 nucleotides: TGTGCCAGCAGTCCCCCACCGGGACAGGGTTTCTCTGGAAACACCATATATTTT. Translating gives CASSPPPGQGFSGNTIYF.